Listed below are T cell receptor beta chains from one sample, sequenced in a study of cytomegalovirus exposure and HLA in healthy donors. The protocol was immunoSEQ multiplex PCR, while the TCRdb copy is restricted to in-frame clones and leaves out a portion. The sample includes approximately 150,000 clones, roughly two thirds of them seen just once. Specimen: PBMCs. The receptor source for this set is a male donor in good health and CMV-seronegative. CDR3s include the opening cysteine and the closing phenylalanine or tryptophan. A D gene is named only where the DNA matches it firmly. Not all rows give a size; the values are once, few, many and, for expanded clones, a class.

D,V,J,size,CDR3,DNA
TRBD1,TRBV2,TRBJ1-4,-,CATHRTGAGEKLFF,TGTGCCACCCATAGGACAGGGGCGGGTGAAAAACTGTTTTTT
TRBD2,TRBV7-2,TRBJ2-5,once,CPSSPTSGEVETQYF,TGTCCCAGCAGCCCGACTAGCGGGGAGGTGGAGACCCAGTACTTC
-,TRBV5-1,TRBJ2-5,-,CASSLVNGNAETQYF,TGCGCCAGCAGCTTGGTCAACGGGAACGCGGAGACCCAGTACTTC
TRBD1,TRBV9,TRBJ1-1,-,CASSANDRVGTEAFF,TGTGCCAGCAGCGCAAATGACAGGGTCGGCACTGAAGCTTTCTTT
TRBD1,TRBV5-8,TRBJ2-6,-,CASSFRQGLWSGANVLTF,TGTGCCAGCAGCTTCCGACAGGGGCTTTGGTCTGGGGCCAACGTCCTGACTTTC
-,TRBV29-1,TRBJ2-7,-,CSIQHIGDEQYF,TGCAGCATACAGCATATCGGCGACGAGCAGTACTTC
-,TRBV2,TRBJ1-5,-,CASSGDQPQHF,TGTGCCAGCAGCGGGGATCAGCCCCAGCATTTT
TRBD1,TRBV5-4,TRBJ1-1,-,CASSTRDRGYTEAFF,TGTGCCAGCAGCACCCGGGACAGGGGGTACACTGAAGCTTTCTTT
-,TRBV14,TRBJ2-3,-,CASSSKNTDTQYF,TGTGCCAGCAGCTCTAAGAACACAGATACGCAGTATTTT
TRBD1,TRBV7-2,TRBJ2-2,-,CASSPRGSVPGELFF,TGTGCCAGCAGCCCCAGGGGGTCCGTGCCCGGGGAGCTGTTTTTT
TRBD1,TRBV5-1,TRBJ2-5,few,CASSFVRTGGMEETQYF,TGCGCCAGCAGCTTTGTCCGGACAGGGGGTATGGAAGAGACCCAGTACTTC
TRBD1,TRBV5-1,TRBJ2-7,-,CASSLGDSSYEQYF,TGCGCCAGCAGCTTGGGGGACAGCTCCTACGAGCAGTACTTC
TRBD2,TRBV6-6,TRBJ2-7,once,CASTNPGTSGGYEQYF,TGTGCCAGCACCAACCCCGGGACTAGCGGGGGCTACGAGCAGTACTTC
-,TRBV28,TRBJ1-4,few,CASSPTWAGEEKLFF,TGTGCCAGCAGCCCCACGTGGGCCGGGGAAGAAAAACTGTTTTTT
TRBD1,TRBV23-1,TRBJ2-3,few,CASSPWTGESDTQYF,TGCGCCAGCAGTCCATGGACAGGGGAGTCGGATACGCAGTATTTT
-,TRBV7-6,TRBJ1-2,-,CASSLAEVNYGYTF,TGTGCCAGCAGCTTAGCGGAGGTGAACTATGGCTACACCTTC
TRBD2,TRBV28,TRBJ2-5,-,CASSFLSGGAGETQYF,TGTGCCAGCAGTTTCTTGAGCGGGGGGGCCGGGGAGACCCAGTACTTC
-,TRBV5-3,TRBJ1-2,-,CARSLGQRYCGYTF,TGTGCCAGAAGCTTGGGACAGAGATATTGTGGCTACACCTTC
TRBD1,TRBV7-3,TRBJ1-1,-,CASSSTRDRVAFF,TGTGCCAGCAGCTCAACTCGGGACAGGGTAGCTTTCTTT
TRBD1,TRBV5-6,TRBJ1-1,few,CASSLGQPNTEAFF,TGTGCCAGCAGCCTGGGACAGCCGAACACTGAAGCTTTCTTT
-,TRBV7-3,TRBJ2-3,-,CASSPSASRTDTQYF,TGTGCCAGCAGCCCCTCCGCGAGCCGCACAGATACGCAGTATTTT
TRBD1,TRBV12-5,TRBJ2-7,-,CASGPGVGQGKGYEQYF,TGTGCTAGTGGCCCAGGGGTGGGACAGGGTAAAGGCTACGAGCAGTACTTC